These T cell receptor beta chains were read from a single sample in a study of T cell changes during pregnancy in multiple sclerosis. Only in-frame clones appear in the TCRdb table, and some are missing; sequencing was by immunoSEQ multiplex PCR. The sample contains tens of thousands of clones, around 94% of which appear only once. Sequencing was performed on CD8+ T cells from peripheral blood mononuclear cells, taken in the third trimester of pregnancy. The source is a female donor with multiple sclerosis, enrolled in a pregnancy study. Each CDR3 is given with its conserved first and last residue. D genes are given only for firm matches.

J gene	D gene	V gene	CDR3 protein	CDR3 DNA
TRBJ2-1	TRBD1	TRBV6-6	CASRTGGTYNEQFF	TGTGCCAGCAGGACAGGGGGCACCTACAATGAGCAGTTCTTC
TRBJ2-2	TRBD1	TRBV25-1	CATKTGKHTGELFF	TGTGCCACGAAGACAGGGAAGCACACCGGGGAGCTGTTTTTT
TRBJ1-5	.	TRBV9	CASSRSSNQPQHF	TGTGCCAGCAGTCGCAGTAGCAATCAGCCCCAGCATTTT
TRBJ2-5	TRBD2	TRBV18	CASSVSGLASGGKETQYF	TGTGCCAGCTCAGTGAGTGGGCTGGCTAGCGGGGGAAAAGAGACCCAGTACTTC
TRBJ2-7	TRBD2	TRBV27	CASSFTSGGYGGYEQYF	TGTGCCAGCAGTTTCACTAGCGGGGGGTATGGCGGATACGAGCAGTACTTC
TRBJ2-1	TRBD2	TRBV5-1	CASSLALAGGGEQFF	TGCGCCAGCAGCTTGGCTCTAGCGGGGGGTGGTGAGCAGTTCTTC
TRBJ1-2	.	TRBV4-1	CASSQVQVTYGYTF	TGCGCCAGCAGCCAAGTACAGGTCACTTATGGCTACACCTTC
TRBJ1-2	.	TRBV7-9	CASSLGGASGYTF	TGTGCCAGCAGCCTGGGGGGGGCAAGCGGCTACACCTTC
TRBJ1-3	.	TRBV25-1	CASSWTVSGNTIYF	TGTGCCAGCAGTTGGACAGTCTCTGGAAACACCATATATTTT
TRBJ2-3	.	TRBV10-1	CASSELGVRTDTQYF	TGCGCCAGCAGTGAGCTCGGGGTTAGGACAGATACGCAGTATTTT